The following is a TCR beta chain sequence with its context. The entry originates in a study of identical twins. Healthy Caucasians alone served as donors. After template switching added a universal primer site, the resulting cDNA carried unique molecular identifiers. Each CDR3 protein gets one entry after TCRdb re-called the 5' RACE reads with MiXCR. In the table there are approximately 890,000 distinct CDR3 sequences, about 12% of which are singletons. These records were also assigned to another study, of yellow fever vaccine responses in identical twins.

This receptor was obtained from a woman in her late teens or twenties in good health. Specimen: PBMCs.

CDR3 protein: CATSDRGLGETQYF. CDR3 DNA sequence: TGTGCCACCAGTGATAGGGGGCTTGGGGAGACCCAGTACTTC. The chain has TRBV24-1 and TRBJ2-5, with 7 bases fitting TRBD1. The CDR3 sequence is 14 residues long. V lost 3 bases to trimming and J lost 5 bases; unmatched junction nucleotides: 5. The V gene's germline CDR1 is KGHDR and CDR2 SFDVKD.